This T cell receptor (beta chain) was sequenced for a study of T cell changes during pregnancy in multiple sclerosis. CDR1 is SGHDT, CDR2 YYEEEE, per germline. This CDR3 has 13 residues. The germline V and J ends were trimmed by 1 base and 3 bases, with 8 bases remaining between them. Some clones are missing from TCRdb's copy, which holds only in-frame ones; the method was immunoSEQ multiplex PCR. Among approximately 130,000 clones listed, roughly 95% were seen once. The source was peripheral blood, collected after pregnancy. The sequence was collected from a female donor with multiple sclerosis, enrolled in a pregnancy study. The rearrangement joins TRBV5-6 to TRBJ2-7; D is ambiguous. The CDR3 coding sequence is TGTGCCAGCAGCTTGTACGCCAGCTACGAGCAGTACTTC. It translates to CASSLYASYEQYF.